A selection of T cell receptor beta chains follows, all from one sample in a study of CD8 T cells in ankylosing spondylitis. TCRdb reanalysed the 5' RACE reads using MiXCR and keeps one entry per CDR3 protein. The sample records hundreds of thousands of distinct CDR3 sequences, 20% being singletons. The sample consisted of blood, either unsorted or a sorted T cell fraction (not recorded which). Source of these receptors: a male donor with ankylosing spondylitis or in good health (not recorded which). The conserved cysteine and the conserved F or W are not part of the CDR3 here.

J | V | CDR3
TRBJ2-2 | TRBV7-8 | PVTGAQGTGELF
TRBJ1-2 | TRBV11-2 | ASSTLPGQGMDYGYT
TRBJ2-7 | TRBV7-9 | ASSFGVGYTYEQY
TRBJ2-5 | TRBV14 | ASSQDRTGVYQETQY
TRBJ2-7 | TRBV21-1 | ASSAIPGQGAYEQY
TRBJ1-2 | TRBV20-1 | SARNRRGELDGYT
TRBJ2-6 | TRBV29-1 | SVEVFRTGANVLT
TRBJ1-5 | TRBV15 | ATSRASVTGDQPQH
TRBJ2-7 | TRBV4-1 | ASSQDRSAAYEQY
TRBJ2-1 | TRBV11-2 | ASSFMSNEQF
TRBJ2-6 | TRBV7-9 | ASSLGTVDSGANVLT
TRBJ2-2 | TRBV15 | ATSRGDSEQGIFTGELF
TRBJ2-1 | TRBV5-1 | ASSPYRDSYNEQF